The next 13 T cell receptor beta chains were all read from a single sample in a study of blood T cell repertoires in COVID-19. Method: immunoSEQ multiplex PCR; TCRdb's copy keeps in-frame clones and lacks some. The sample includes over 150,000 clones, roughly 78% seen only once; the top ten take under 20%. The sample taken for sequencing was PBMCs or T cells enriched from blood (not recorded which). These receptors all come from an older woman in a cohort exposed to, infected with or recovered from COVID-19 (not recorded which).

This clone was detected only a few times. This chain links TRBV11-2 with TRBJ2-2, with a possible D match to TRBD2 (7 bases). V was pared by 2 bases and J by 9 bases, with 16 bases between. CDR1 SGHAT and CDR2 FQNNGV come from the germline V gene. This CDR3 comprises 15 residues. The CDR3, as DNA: TGTGCCAGCAGCTTACCGGGGGGCTCAGGGCGGGAGCTGTTTTTT. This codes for CASSLPGGSGRELFF.

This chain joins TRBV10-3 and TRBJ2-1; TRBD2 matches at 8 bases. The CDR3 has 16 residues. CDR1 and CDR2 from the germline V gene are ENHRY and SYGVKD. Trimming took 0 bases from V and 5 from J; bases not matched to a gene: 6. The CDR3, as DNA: TGTGCCATCAGTGAGTCGATGGCGGGAGGTCACAATGAGCAGTTCTTC. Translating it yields CAISESMAGGHNEQFF.

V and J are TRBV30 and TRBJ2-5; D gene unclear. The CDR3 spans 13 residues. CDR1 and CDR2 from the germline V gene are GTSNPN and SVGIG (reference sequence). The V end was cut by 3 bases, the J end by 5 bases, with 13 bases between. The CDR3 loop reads CAWRAGGGETQYF. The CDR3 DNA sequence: TGTGCCTGGAGGGCCGGCGGTGGCGAGACCCAGTACTTC.

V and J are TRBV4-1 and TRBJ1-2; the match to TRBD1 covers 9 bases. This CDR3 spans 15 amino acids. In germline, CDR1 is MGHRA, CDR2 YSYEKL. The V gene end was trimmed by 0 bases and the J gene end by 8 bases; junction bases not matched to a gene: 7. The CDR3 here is CASSQDEQGAPGYTF. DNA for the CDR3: TGCGCCAGCAGCCAAGATGAACAGGGGGCGCCGGGCTACACCTTC.

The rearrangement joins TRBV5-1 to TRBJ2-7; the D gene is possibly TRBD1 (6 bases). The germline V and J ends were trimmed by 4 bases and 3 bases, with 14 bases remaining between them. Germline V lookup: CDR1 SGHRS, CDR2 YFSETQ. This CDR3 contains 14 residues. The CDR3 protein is CASSPITGNYEQYF. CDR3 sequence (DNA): TGCGCCAGCAGCCCTATCACAGGGAACTACGAGCAGTACTTC.

The CDR3 here is CASSPRERNTEAFF. As DNA, the CDR3 is TGTGCCAGCTCACCACGAGAACGGAACACTGAAGCTTTCTTT. The V gene is TRBV18, the J gene TRBJ1-1; D uncertain. The CDR3 loop spans 14 amino acids. V was shortened by 1 base and J by 1 base, with 7 bases between the two germline ends. Germline-derived CDR1 and CDR2 are KGHSH and LQKENI. The whole variable domain, remainder taken from reference TRBV18 and TRBJ1-1, is NAGVMQNPRHLVRRRGQEARLRCSPMKGHSHVYWYRQLPEEGLKFMVYLQKENIIDESGMPKERFSAEFPKEGPSILRIQQVVRGDSAAYFCASSPRERNTEAFFGQGTRLTVV.

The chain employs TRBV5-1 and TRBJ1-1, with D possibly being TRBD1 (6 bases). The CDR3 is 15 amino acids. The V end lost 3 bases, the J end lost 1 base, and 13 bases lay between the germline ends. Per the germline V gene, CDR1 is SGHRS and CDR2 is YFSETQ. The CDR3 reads CASSSSGHPNTEAFF. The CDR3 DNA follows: TGCGCCAGCAGCTCATCGGGACACCCGAACACTGAAGCTTTCTTT.

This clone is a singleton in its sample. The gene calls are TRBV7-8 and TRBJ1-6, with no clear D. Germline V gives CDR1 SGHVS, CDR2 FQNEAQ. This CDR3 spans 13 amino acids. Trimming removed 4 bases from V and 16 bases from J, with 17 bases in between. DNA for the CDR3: TGTGCCAGCAGCTCCCATGCGGGAACCGTTCTCCACTTT. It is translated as CASSSHAGTVLHF.

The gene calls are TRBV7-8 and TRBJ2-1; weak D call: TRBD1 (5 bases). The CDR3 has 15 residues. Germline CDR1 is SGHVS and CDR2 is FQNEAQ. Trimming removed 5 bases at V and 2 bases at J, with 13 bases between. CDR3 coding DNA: TGTGCCAGCAGCCCCACAGGCCCGGCCTACAATGAGCAGTTCTTC. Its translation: CASSPTGPAYNEQFF.

CDR3 nucleotides: TGTGCCAGCAGCAAAACTCCCCCCCTTTTTGGTTGCAATCAGCCCCAGCATTTT. It is translated as CASSKTPPLFGCNQPQHF. J is TRBJ1-5 and V is TRBV21-1. TRBV21-1 represents a pseudogene. The CDR3 spans 18 residues.

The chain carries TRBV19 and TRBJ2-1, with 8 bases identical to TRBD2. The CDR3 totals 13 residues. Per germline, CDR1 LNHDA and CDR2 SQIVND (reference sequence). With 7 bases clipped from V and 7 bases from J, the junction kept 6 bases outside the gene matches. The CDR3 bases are TGTGCCAGTACGTGGGCGGGGGGAAATGAGCAGTTCTTC. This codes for CASTWAGGNEQFF.

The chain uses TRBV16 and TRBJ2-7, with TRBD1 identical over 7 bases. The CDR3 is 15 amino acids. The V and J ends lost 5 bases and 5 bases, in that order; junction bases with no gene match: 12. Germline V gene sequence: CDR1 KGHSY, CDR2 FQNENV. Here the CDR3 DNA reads TGTGCCAGCAGCTTCAGGGAAGGGGGCCGCGACGAGCAGTACTTC. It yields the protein CASSFREGGRDEQYF. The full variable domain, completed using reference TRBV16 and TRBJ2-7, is GEEVAQTPKHLVRGEGQKAKLYCAPIKGHSYVFWYQQVLKNEFKFLISFQNENVFDETGMPKERFSAKCLPNSPCSLEIQATKLEDSAVYFCASSFREGGRDEQYFGPGTRLTVT.

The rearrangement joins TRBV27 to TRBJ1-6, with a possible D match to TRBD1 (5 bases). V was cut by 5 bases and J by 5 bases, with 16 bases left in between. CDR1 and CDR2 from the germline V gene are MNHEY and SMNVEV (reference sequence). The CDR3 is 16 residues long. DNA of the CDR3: TGTGCCAGCAGTCCTTGGGGGGGTTTTAATAATTCACCCCTCCACTTT. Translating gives CASSPWGGFNNSPLHF.